What follows is one T cell receptor (beta chain) and its context. Its target is not known. This sample was included in a study of cytomegalovirus exposure and HLA in healthy donors. Study as a whole: A prior study identified 100 million to 130 million unique TCR beta sequences from roughly 180 million T cells.

General observations from the study: Earlier analysis looked at TCR beta V segments, and most were productive about 90% or about 30% of the time.

The PCR employed 60 Vbeta primers together with 13 Jbeta primers. Sequencing used immunoSEQ multiplex PCR; TCRdb keeps in-frame clones, though not all of them. The data hold 150,000 to 200,000 clones, with about four fifths observed a single time. The length of the CDR3 is 13 residues. CDR1 and CDR2 (germline): SGHDT, YYEEEE. The V gene end was trimmed by 0 bases and the J gene end by 3 bases; junction bases not matched to a gene: 0. The sample taken for sequencing was PBMCs. This sequence originates from a woman aged 45-65 years in good health and CMV-seronegative. This chain uses TRBV5-6 with TRBJ2-7, with 7 nucleotides matching TRBD1. CDR3 residues: CASSLDRGYEQYF. CDR3 DNA sequence: TGTGCCAGCAGCTTGGACAGGGGCTACGAGCAGTACTTC.